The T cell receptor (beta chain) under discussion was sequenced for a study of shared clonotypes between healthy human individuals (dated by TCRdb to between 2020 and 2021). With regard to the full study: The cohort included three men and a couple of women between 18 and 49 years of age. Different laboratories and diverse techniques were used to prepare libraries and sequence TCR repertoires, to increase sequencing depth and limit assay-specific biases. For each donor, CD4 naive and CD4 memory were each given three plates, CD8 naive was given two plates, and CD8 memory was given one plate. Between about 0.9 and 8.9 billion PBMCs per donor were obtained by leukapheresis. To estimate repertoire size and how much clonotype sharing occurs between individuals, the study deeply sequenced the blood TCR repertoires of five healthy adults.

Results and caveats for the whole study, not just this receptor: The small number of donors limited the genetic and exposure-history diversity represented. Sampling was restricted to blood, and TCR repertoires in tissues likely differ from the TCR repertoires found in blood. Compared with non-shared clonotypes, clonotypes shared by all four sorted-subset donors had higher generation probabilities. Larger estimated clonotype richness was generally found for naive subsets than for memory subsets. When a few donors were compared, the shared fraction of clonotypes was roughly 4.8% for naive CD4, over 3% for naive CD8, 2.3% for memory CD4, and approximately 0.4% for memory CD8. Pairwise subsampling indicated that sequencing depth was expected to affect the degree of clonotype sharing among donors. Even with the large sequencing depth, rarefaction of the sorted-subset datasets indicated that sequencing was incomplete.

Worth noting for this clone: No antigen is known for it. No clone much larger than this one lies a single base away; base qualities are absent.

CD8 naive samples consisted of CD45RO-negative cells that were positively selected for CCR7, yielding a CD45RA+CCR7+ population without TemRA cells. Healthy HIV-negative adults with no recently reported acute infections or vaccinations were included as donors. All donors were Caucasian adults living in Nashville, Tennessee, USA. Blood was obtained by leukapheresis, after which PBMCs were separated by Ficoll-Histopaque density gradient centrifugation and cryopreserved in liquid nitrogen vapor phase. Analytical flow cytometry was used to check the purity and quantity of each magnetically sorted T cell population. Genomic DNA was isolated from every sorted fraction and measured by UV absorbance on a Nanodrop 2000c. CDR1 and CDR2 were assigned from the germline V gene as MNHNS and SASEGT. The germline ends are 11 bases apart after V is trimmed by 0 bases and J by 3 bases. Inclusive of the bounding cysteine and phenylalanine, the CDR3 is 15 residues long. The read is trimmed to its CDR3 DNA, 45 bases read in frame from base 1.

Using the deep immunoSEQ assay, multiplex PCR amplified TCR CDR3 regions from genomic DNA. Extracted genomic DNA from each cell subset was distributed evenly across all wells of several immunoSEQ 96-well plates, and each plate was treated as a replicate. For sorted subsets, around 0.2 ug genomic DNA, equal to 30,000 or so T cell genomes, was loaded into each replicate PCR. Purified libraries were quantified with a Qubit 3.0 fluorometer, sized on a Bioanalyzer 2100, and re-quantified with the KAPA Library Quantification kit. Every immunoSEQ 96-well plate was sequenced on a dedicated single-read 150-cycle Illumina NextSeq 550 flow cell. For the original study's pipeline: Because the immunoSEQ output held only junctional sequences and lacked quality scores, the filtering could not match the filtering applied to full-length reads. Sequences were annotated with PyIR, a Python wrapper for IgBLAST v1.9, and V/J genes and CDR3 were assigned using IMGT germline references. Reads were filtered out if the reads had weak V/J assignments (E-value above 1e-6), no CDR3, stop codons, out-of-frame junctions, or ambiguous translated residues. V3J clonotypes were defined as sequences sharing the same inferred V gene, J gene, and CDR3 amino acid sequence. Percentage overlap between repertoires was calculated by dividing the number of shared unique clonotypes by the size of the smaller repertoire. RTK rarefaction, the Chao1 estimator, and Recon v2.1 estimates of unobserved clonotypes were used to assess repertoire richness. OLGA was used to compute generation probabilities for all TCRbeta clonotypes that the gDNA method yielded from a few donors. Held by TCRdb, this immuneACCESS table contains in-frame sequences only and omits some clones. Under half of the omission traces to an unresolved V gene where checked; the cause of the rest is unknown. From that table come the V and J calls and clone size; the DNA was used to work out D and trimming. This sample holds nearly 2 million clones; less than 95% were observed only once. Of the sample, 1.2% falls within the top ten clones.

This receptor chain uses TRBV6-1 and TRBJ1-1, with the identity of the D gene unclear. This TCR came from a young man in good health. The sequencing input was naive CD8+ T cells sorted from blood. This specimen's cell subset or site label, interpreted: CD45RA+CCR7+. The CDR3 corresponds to CASSEASGYHTEAFF. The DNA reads TGTGCCAGCAGTGAAGCTTCGGGGTACCACACTGAAGCTTTCTTT.